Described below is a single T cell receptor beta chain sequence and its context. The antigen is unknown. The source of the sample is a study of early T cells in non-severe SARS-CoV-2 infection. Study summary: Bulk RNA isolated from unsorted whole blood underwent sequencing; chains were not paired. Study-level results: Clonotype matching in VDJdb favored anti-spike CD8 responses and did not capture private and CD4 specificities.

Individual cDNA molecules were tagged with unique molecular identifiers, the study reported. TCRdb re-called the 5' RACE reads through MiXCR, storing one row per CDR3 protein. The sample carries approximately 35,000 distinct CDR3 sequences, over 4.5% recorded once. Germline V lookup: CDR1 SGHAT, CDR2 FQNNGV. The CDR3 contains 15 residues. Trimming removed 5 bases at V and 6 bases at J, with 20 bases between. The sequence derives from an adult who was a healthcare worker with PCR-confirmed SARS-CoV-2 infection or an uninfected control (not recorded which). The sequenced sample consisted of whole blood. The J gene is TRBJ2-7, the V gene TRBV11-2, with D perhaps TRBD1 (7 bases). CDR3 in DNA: TGTGCCAGCAGCGGAGGCGTGAGACAGGGAGGCGAGCAGTACTTC. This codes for CASSGGVRQGGEQYF.